The rows below give T cell receptor beta chains drawn from one sample of a study of identifying expanded T cells in peripheral blood. The method was immunoSEQ multiplex PCR; TCRdb's version includes in-frame clones alone and lacks a portion of them. The data contain tens of thousands of clones, 89% of them singletons. The sample was blood. These receptors all stem from a person aged 18 to 75 in good health. Each CDR3 is given with its conserved first and last residue. The D gene is left open where the match is weak. Clone size is stated in some rows and not others, as once, few, many or a class when expanded.

d_call: NA
v_call: TRBV29-1
clone_size: once
j_call: TRBJ2-7
cdr3_nt: TGCAGCGTTGCGTTCGGCCTAGCGAATCGCGAGCAGTACTTC
cdr3_aa: CSVAFGLANREQYF

d_call: NA
v_call: TRBV6-1
clone_size: NA
j_call: TRBJ2-1
cdr3_nt: TGTGCCAGCAGTGAACCCCTCAACAATGAGCAGTTCTTC
cdr3_aa: CASSEPLNNEQFF

d_call: TRBD2
v_call: TRBV29-1
clone_size: NA
j_call: TRBJ2-3
cdr3_nt: TGCAGCGTTGCAACTAGCGGGAGTCGCTTGAGTTTCGCAGATACGCAGTATTTT
cdr3_aa: CSVATSGSRLSFADTQYF

d_call: TRBD2
v_call: TRBV7-2
clone_size: NA
j_call: TRBJ2-5
cdr3_nt: TGTGCCAGCAGCTTAGGGGAAGCGGGGGGGTTGGAGACCCAGTACTTC
cdr3_aa: CASSLGEAGGLETQYF

d_call: TRBD1
v_call: TRBV7-2
clone_size: NA
j_call: TRBJ1-5
cdr3_nt: TGTGCCAGCAGCTTAGCAGGGGGCCCCAGTCAGCCCCAGCATTTT
cdr3_aa: CASSLAGGPSQPQHF

d_call: NA
v_call: TRBV2
clone_size: once
j_call: TRBJ2-6
cdr3_nt: TGTGCCAGCAGGGCCGGGGCCAACGTCCTGACTTTC
cdr3_aa: CASRAGANVLTF

d_call: NA
v_call: TRBV29-1
clone_size: NA
j_call: TRBJ2-4
cdr3_nt: TGCAGCGCCGAAAAAGGGACGAACATTCAGTACTTC
cdr3_aa: CSAEKGTNIQYF

d_call: TRBD2
v_call: TRBV2
clone_size: NA
j_call: TRBJ2-2
cdr3_nt: TGTGCCAGCATAGGCCTAGCGGGAGGAGGCGGGGAGCTGTTTTTT
cdr3_aa: CASIGLAGGGGELFF

d_call: NA
v_call: TRBV28
clone_size: NA
j_call: TRBJ2-7
cdr3_nt: TGTGCCAGCAGTTTCCGCTACGAGCAGTACTTC
cdr3_aa: CASSFRYEQYF

d_call: NA
v_call: TRBV27
clone_size: NA
j_call: TRBJ1-5
cdr3_nt: TGTGCCCCCACCCGGGACATTACCAATCAGCCCCAGCATTTT
cdr3_aa: CAPTRDITNQPQHF

d_call: TRBD2
v_call: TRBV30
clone_size: NA
j_call: TRBJ2-1
cdr3_nt: TGTGCCTCACAGGGCGGGGGGTCCCAATCCTACAATGAGCAGTTCTTC
cdr3_aa: CASQGGGSQSYNEQFF

d_call: TRBD1
v_call: TRBV2
clone_size: NA
j_call: TRBJ1-4
cdr3_nt: TGTGCCAGCAGGGGACAGGGGCAAAAACTGTTTTTT
cdr3_aa: CASRGQGQKLFF

d_call: TRBD2
v_call: TRBV11-2
clone_size: few
j_call: TRBJ2-5
cdr3_nt: TGTGCCAGCAGCTTAGCGGGACTAGCGGTCCAGTACTTC
cdr3_aa: CASSLAGLAVQYF

d_call: NA
v_call: TRBV6-1
clone_size: few
j_call: TRBJ1-2
cdr3_nt: TGTGCCAGCAGTGCCCTCGTAGGGGAGCGAGAGCTCGGCTACACCTTC
cdr3_aa: CASSALVGERELGYTF

d_call: NA
v_call: TRBV19
clone_size: NA
j_call: TRBJ1-6
cdr3_nt: TGTGCCAGTAGCCAGACAGTCTCTAATTCACCCCTCCACTTT
cdr3_aa: CASSQTVSNSPLHF

d_call: TRBD1
v_call: TRBV5-1
clone_size: NA
j_call: TRBJ2-7
cdr3_nt: TGCGCCAGCAGCTTAGGGACAGGGAAATCCTACGAGCAGTACTTC
cdr3_aa: CASSLGTGKSYEQYF

d_call: NA
v_call: TRBV6-5
clone_size: NA
j_call: TRBJ1-6
cdr3_nt: TGTGCCAGCAGTTACTCGATAGGGACTGGGTCACCCCTCCACTTT
cdr3_aa: CASSYSIGTGSPLHF

d_call: TRBD1
v_call: TRBV5-1
clone_size: NA
j_call: TRBJ1-4
cdr3_nt: TGCGCCAGCAGCCCTAGACAGGGGAATGAAAAACTGTTTTTT
cdr3_aa: CASSPRQGNEKLFF

d_call: NA
v_call: TRBV6-6
clone_size: NA
j_call: TRBJ2-5
cdr3_nt: TGTGCCAGCAGTCTAGCGAACAGGGTCCGGGAGACCCAGTACTTC
cdr3_aa: CASSLANRVRETQYF

d_call: NA
v_call: TRBV15
clone_size: NA
j_call: TRBJ1-4
cdr3_nt: TGTGCCACCAGCAGTCTTCAGGGGAAGGCTAATGAAAAACTGTTTTTT
cdr3_aa: CATSSLQGKANEKLFF

d_call: TRBD1
v_call: TRBV28
clone_size: NA
j_call: TRBJ2-1
cdr3_nt: TGTGCCAGCAGTTTTTGGGACAGGGGAGGTGAGCAGTTCTTC
cdr3_aa: CASSFWDRGGEQFF

d_call: NA
v_call: TRBV5-1
clone_size: NA
j_call: TRBJ2-7
cdr3_nt: TGCGCCAGCAGGTCGGGTACCGAGCAGTACTTC
cdr3_aa: CASRSGTEQYF

d_call: NA
v_call: TRBV9
clone_size: NA
j_call: TRBJ2-1
cdr3_nt: TGTGCCAGCAGCGTGCTACCAAGCTCCTACAATGAGCAGTTCTTC
cdr3_aa: CASSVLPSSYNEQFF

d_call: TRBD1
v_call: TRBV27
clone_size: NA
j_call: TRBJ1-2
cdr3_nt: TGTGCCACCCGAGGACAGGCTTATGGCTACACCTTC
cdr3_aa: CATRGQAYGYTF

d_call: NA
v_call: TRBV19
clone_size: NA
j_call: TRBJ2-3
cdr3_nt: TGTGCCAGTAGTATCCGGGGCACAGATACGCAGTATTTT
cdr3_aa: CASSIRGTDTQYF

d_call: NA
v_call: TRBV12-5
clone_size: NA
j_call: TRBJ2-1
cdr3_nt: TGTGCTAGTGGTTTGGTACTACAGGGCAATGAGCAGTTCTTC
cdr3_aa: CASGLVLQGNEQFF

d_call: NA
v_call: TRBV19
clone_size: NA
j_call: TRBJ1-2
cdr3_nt: TGTGCCAGTACCAGCAAGCCAGGAACTAACTATGGCTACACCTTC
cdr3_aa: CASTSKPGTNYGYTF

d_call: NA
v_call: TRBV20-1
clone_size: NA
j_call: TRBJ1-1
cdr3_nt: TGCAGTGCCCCCATTTATCCTGAAGCTTTCTTT
cdr3_aa: CSAPIYPEAFF

d_call: TRBD2
v_call: TRBV4-2
clone_size: NA
j_call: TRBJ2-4
cdr3_nt: TGTGCCAGCAGCCAAGGGACTAGCGGGAACGTCATTCAGTACTTC
cdr3_aa: CASSQGTSGNVIQYF

d_call: NA
v_call: TRBV9
clone_size: NA
j_call: TRBJ2-3
cdr3_nt: TGTGCCAGCAGCCCAGAGGGTGGGCTGGGGAGCACAGATACGCAGTATTTT
cdr3_aa: CASSPEGGLGSTDTQYF

d_call: NA
v_call: TRBV19
clone_size: NA
j_call: TRBJ2-7
cdr3_nt: TGTGCCAGTAGCTTAGTCCTAGGGGGATCCTACGAGCAGTACTTC
cdr3_aa: CASSLVLGGSYEQYF

d_call: TRBD2
v_call: TRBV9
clone_size: NA
j_call: TRBJ2-1
cdr3_nt: TGTGCCAGCAGCGTAGTGGGGGGGCTAGCGGGCAATACAATGAAGCAGTTCTTC
cdr3_aa: CASSVVGGLAGNTMKQFF

d_call: NA
v_call: TRBV6-1
clone_size: NA
j_call: TRBJ2-4
cdr3_nt: TGTGCCAGCAGTGAATCCGTACGTGTGTTTGACATTCAGTACTTC
cdr3_aa: CASSESVRVFDIQYF

d_call: TRBD1
v_call: TRBV28
clone_size: NA
j_call: TRBJ2-7
cdr3_nt: TGTGCCAGCAGTTTAGGCCAACAGGGGTACTACGAGCAGTACTTC
cdr3_aa: CASSLGQQGYYEQYF

d_call: TRBD2
v_call: TRBV29-1
clone_size: NA
j_call: TRBJ2-3
cdr3_nt: TGCAGCGTTGTTAGCGGGGGGGCAGGAGATACGCAGTATTTT
cdr3_aa: CSVVSGGAGDTQYF

d_call: TRBD2
v_call: TRBV6-5
clone_size: NA
j_call: TRBJ2-7
cdr3_nt: TGTGCCACCAGGACTAGTTCGCGGGAGCAGTACTTC
cdr3_aa: CATRTSSREQYF

d_call: NA
v_call: TRBV27
clone_size: NA
j_call: TRBJ2-2
cdr3_nt: TGTGCCAGCCTGGGCCTAGGGTCGGAGGAGCTGTTTTTT
cdr3_aa: CASLGLGSEELFF

d_call: NA
v_call: TRBV19
clone_size: NA
j_call: TRBJ2-4
cdr3_nt: TGTGCCAGTAGTAGCGGAATAGCCAAAAACATTCAGTACTTC
cdr3_aa: CASSSGIAKNIQYF

d_call: NA
v_call: TRBV6-1
clone_size: NA
j_call: TRBJ1-4
cdr3_nt: TGTGCCAGCAGCTTTACACGGTCGGATGAAAAACTGTTTTTT
cdr3_aa: CASSFTRSDEKLFF

d_call: NA
v_call: TRBV5-4
clone_size: NA
j_call: TRBJ1-1
cdr3_nt: TGTGCCAGCAGCCCTCTAGGAGGTTCTTGGGGCACTGAAGCTTTCTTT
cdr3_aa: CASSPLGGSWGTEAFF

d_call: TRBD2
v_call: TRBV5-1
clone_size: once
j_call: TRBJ2-5
cdr3_nt: TGCGCCAGCAGCCAAAGACTAGCGGGGCGGGAGACCCAGTACTTC
cdr3_aa: CASSQRLAGRETQYF

d_call: NA
v_call: TRBV9
clone_size: NA
j_call: TRBJ2-1
cdr3_nt: TGTGCCAGCAGCGTAGCGGGGGATGGGAGCTCCTACAATGAGCAGTTCTTC
cdr3_aa: CASSVAGDGSSYNEQFF

d_call: TRBD1
v_call: TRBV5-1
clone_size: once
j_call: TRBJ1-2
cdr3_nt: TGCGCCAGCAGCAATGGACAGGGGGGCCTATATGGCTACACCTTC
cdr3_aa: CASSNGQGGLYGYTF

d_call: NA
v_call: TRBV9
clone_size: NA
j_call: TRBJ2-3
cdr3_nt: TGTGCCAGCAGCGTACTGAGAGGCGGGGGCTCCTCCACAGATACGCAGTATTTT
cdr3_aa: CASSVLRGGGSSTDTQYF

d_call: NA
v_call: TRBV28
clone_size: NA
j_call: TRBJ2-7
cdr3_nt: TGTGCCAGCAGTTTAGGAGGACCCCTAATGTACTTC
cdr3_aa: CASSLGGPLMYF

d_call: TRBD2
v_call: TRBV7-2
clone_size: NA
j_call: TRBJ2-1
cdr3_nt: TGTGCCAGCAGCTTAGCGTCTAGCGGGTACAATGAGCAGTTCTTC
cdr3_aa: CASSLASSGYNEQFF

d_call: NA
v_call: TRBV6-5
clone_size: NA
j_call: TRBJ1-2
cdr3_nt: TGTGCCAGCAGTCGCCTTATCGACTATGGCTACACCTTC
cdr3_aa: CASSRLIDYGYTF

d_call: TRBD1
v_call: TRBV6-1
clone_size: NA
j_call: TRBJ1-3
cdr3_nt: TGTGCCAGCAGTGGGGTGCGGGGACAGGGGCCTGGAAACACCATATATTTT
cdr3_aa: CASSGVRGQGPGNTIYF

d_call: TRBD1
v_call: TRBV2
clone_size: NA
j_call: TRBJ1-5
cdr3_nt: TGTGCCAGCACAATCCACAGGGGACCTCAGCCCCAGCATTTT
cdr3_aa: CASTIHRGPQPQHF

d_call: NA
v_call: TRBV15
clone_size: NA
j_call: TRBJ2-3
cdr3_nt: TGTGCCACCAGCAGAGACCCACTACCGGTTTTCACAGATACGCAGTATTTT
cdr3_aa: CATSRDPLPVFTDTQYF

d_call: NA
v_call: TRBV19
clone_size: NA
j_call: TRBJ2-7
cdr3_nt: TGTGCCAGTAGTAGGGTAGTTAACGACTACGAGCAGTACTTC
cdr3_aa: CASSRVVNDYEQYF